These T cell receptor beta chains were read from a single sample in a study of T cell responses to AZD1222 COVID-19 vaccine. Method: immunoSEQ multiplex PCR; TCRdb's copy keeps in-frame clones and lacks some. The sample lists some 180,000 clones; approximately 93% were seen once. Sequenced material: peripheral blood, taken 28 days after the second AZD1222 dose. The receptors shown here come from an adult who received the AZD1222 COVID-19 vaccine. Both conserved end residues are part of each CDR3. Each record gives: clone size, D gene, V gene, J gene, CDR3 protein, CDR3 DNA. The D gene is left open where the match is weak. The size of a clone is reported for some rows only, either as once, few or many, or as a class for expanded clones.

-	-	TRBV18	TRBJ1-4	CASSPPDGWNEKLFF	TGTGCCAGCTCACCTCCGGACGGATGGAATGAAAAACTGTTTTTT
-	TRBD1	TRBV6-2/TRBV6-3	TRBJ1-2	CASSSQPRTGLLIYGYTF	TGTGCCAGCAGTTCGCAACCAAGGACAGGATTATTAATATATGGCTACACCTTC
-	TRBD1	TRBV5-6	TRBJ1-2	CASSLRTGYTPNYGYTF	TGTGCCAGCAGCTTGCGGACAGGGTATACTCCTAACTATGGCTACACCTTC
-	TRBD1	TRBV19	TRBJ1-5	CASSIETGGNQPQHF	TGTGCCAGTAGTATTGAGACAGGGGGCAATCAGCCCCAGCATTTT
once	-	TRBV7-2	TRBJ1-2	CASSSSGDGYTF	TGTGCCAGCAGCTCCTCAGGGGATGGCTACACCTTC
-	TRBD2	TRBV5-1	TRBJ2-1	CASSLRASGVYNEQFF	TGCGCCAGCAGCCTCCGGGCTAGCGGGGTCTACAATGAGCAGTTCTTC
-	-	TRBV5-1	TRBJ2-2	CASSSTPVGDTGELFF	TGCGCCAGCAGCTCTACACCCGTCGGGGACACCGGGGAGCTGTTTTTT
-	-	TRBV5-4	TRBJ2-2	CASSLVLRGTGELFF	TGTGCCAGCAGCTTGGTCCTCAGGGGAACCGGGGAGCTGTTTTTT
-	-	TRBV30	TRBJ2-1	CASLGLASGGNEQFF	TGTGCCTCATTGGGGCTAGCGAGTGGTGGCAATGAGCAGTTCTTC
once	TRBD1	TRBV24-1	TRBJ1-5	CATSDRGTDQPQHF	TGTGCCACCAGCGACAGGGGGACTGATCAGCCCCAGCATTTT
-	-	TRBV4-3	TRBJ2-3	CASSQGGGGQDTQYF	TGCGCCAGCAGCCAAGGGGGAGGGGGGCAGGATACGCAGTATTTT
-	TRBD1	TRBV27	TRBJ2-7	CASSLRGQGQEQYF	TGTGCCAGCAGTCTCCGGGGACAGGGTCAAGAGCAGTACTTC
once	TRBD2	TRBV12-3/TRBV12-4	TRBJ2-1	CASKRGDNWGQFF	TGTGCCAGCAAACGGGGGGATAACTGGGGGCAGTTCTTC
-	-	TRBV19	TRBJ2-1	CASSIAGPGNEQFF	TGTGCCAGTAGTATCGCAGGCCCGGGGAATGAGCAGTTCTTC
-	TRBD2	TRBV7-2	TRBJ2-7	CASSPLGAGGNEQYF	TGTGCCAGCAGCCCACTAGGGGCGGGGGGGAACGAGCAGTACTTC
-	TRBD2	TRBV6-5	TRBJ2-5	CASRALGAGTKTQYF	TGTGCCAGCAGGGCCTTGGGAGCGGGAACGAAGACCCAGTACTTC
-	TRBD2	TRBV7-2	TRBJ2-2	CASSLRGANTGELFF	TGTGCCAGCAGCTTACGGGGGGCGAACACCGGGGAGCTGTTTTTT
few	-	TRBV6-5	TRBJ1-2	CASTSRTGYNGYTF	TGTGCCAGCACCTCCAGAACAGGGTATAATGGCTACACCTTC
-	-	TRBV7-9	TRBJ1-2	CASSLQRGGNYGYTF	TGTGCCAGCAGCTTACAGAGAGGGGGAAACTATGGCTACACCTTC
-	-	TRBV3-1/TRBV3-2	TRBJ2-1	CASSYRVHEQFF	TGTGCCAGCAGCTACAGGGTCCATGAGCAGTTCTTC
-	TRBD2	TRBV14	TRBJ2-1	CASSQRPGLAGVGSYNEQFF	TGTGCCAGCAGCCAGAGACCGGGACTAGCGGGAGTTGGATCCTACAATGAGCAGTTCTTC
-	-	TRBV19	TRBJ1-5	CASSASGTPNQPQHF	TGTGCCAGTAGTGCCTCCGGGACACCCAATCAGCCCCAGCATTTT
-	TRBD1	TRBV24-1	TRBJ1-2	CATSDPHLTTGKVLSHGYTF	TGTGCCACCAGTGATCCCCACCTAACGACAGGGAAAGTTCTTAGCCATGGCTACACCTTC
-	-	TRBV19	TRBJ1-1	CASRMGQNTEAFF	TGTGCCAGTAGAATGGGCCAGAACACTGAAGCTTTCTTT
once	-	TRBV15	TRBJ2-7	CATSRDPSGTMSSYEQYF	TGTGCCACCAGCAGAGATCCTTCCGGGACAATGAGCTCCTACGAGCAGTACTTC
-	-	TRBV28	TRBJ1-3	CATRRAPNTIYF	TGTGCCACTCGGAGGGCACCCAACACCATATATTTT
once	TRBD2	TRBV18	TRBJ2-3	CASSPLGRAGGGTDTQYF	TGTGCCAGCTCACCACTCGGGAGAGCGGGAGGGGGCACAGATACGCAGTATTTT
-	TRBD1	TRBV7-9	TRBJ1-5	CASSYSTGNQPQHF	TGTGCCAGCAGCTATTCGACAGGGAACCAGCCCCAGCATTTT
-	-	TRBV6-5	TRBJ1-3	CASSYSGHRTGNTIYF	TGTGCCAGCAGTTACTCGGGACACCGGACTGGAAACACCATATATTTT
-	-	TRBV28	TRBJ1-2	CASSLGINYGYTF	TGTGCCAGCAGTTTGGGCATAAACTATGGCTACACCTTC
-	-	TRBV18	TRBJ2-3	CASSPSSVGDTQYF	TGTGCCAGCTCACCATCAAGCGTTGGAGATACGCAGTATTTT
-	-	TRBV28	TRBJ1-6	CASSLWAGREPLHF	TGTGCCAGCAGTTTATGGGCGGGACGAGAGCCCCTCCACTTT
-	-	TRBV7-3	TRBJ2-1	CASSLTGAQNEQFF	TGTGCCAGCAGCTTAACGGGGGCGCAGAATGAGCAGTTCTTC
-	-	TRBV5-6	TRBJ1-2	CASSFTESSRYGYTF	TGTGCCAGCAGCTTTACGGAGTCCTCTCGCTATGGCTACACCTTC
medium-sized	-	TRBV7-6	TRBJ2-1	CASSFRGASVNEQFF	TGTGCCAGCAGCTTCAGGGGGGCCTCCGTAAATGAGCAGTTCTTC
-	TRBD2	TRBV14	TRBJ2-1	CASSQVTSGSRNEQFF	TGTGCCAGCAGCCAAGTAACTAGCGGGAGTCGGAATGAGCAGTTCTTC
-	-	TRBV6-6	TRBJ1-5	CASSPRGGQPQHF	TGTGCCAGCAGCCCGAGGGGAGGTCAGCCCCAGCATTTT
-	-	TRBV6-5	TRBJ1-5	CASSYLQGQPQHF	TGTGCCAGCAGTTACCTCCAGGGCCAGCCCCAGCATTTT
-	-	TRBV30	TRBJ1-6	CAWSVATSGNSPLHF	TGTGCCTGGAGTGTGGCCACCTCAGGCAATTCACCCCTCCACTTT
-	TRBD2	TRBV7-3	TRBJ2-3	CASSSGLADTSLTDTQYF	TGTGCCAGCAGCTCGGGACTAGCGGACACCTCCCTCACAGATACGCAGTATTTT
-	-	TRBV30	TRBJ1-1	CAWSPRVNTEAFF	TGTGCCTGGAGCCCCCGAGTGAACACTGAAGCTTTCTTT
-	TRBD1	TRBV5-5	TRBJ1-6	CASSQPGQQPEGSPLHF	TGTGCCAGCAGCCAACCGGGACAGCAACCTGAAGGTTCACCCCTCCACTTT
-	-	TRBV5-5	TRBJ1-5	CASSQVGGIWNQPQHF	TGTGCCAGCAGCCAAGTCGGTGGGATTTGGAATCAGCCCCAGCATTTT
-	-	TRBV10-2	TRBJ1-1	CASRGQNTEAFF	TGCGCCAGCAGGGGACAGAACACTGAAGCTTTCTTT
-	-	TRBV7-8	TRBJ2-1	CASSITGVKGGEQFF	TGTGCCAGCAGCATTACAGGGGTGAAAGGGGGGGAGCAGTTCTTC
few	TRBD1	TRBV27	TRBJ1-1	CASSSSRQGFGEAFF	TGTGCCAGCAGTTCATCGCGACAGGGGTTCGGTGAAGCTTTCTTT
-	-	TRBV19	TRBJ2-7	CASSSQGANEQYF	TGTGCCAGTAGTTCCCAGGGTGCCAACGAGCAGTACTTC
-	-	TRBV19	TRBJ1-1	CASSRDFPGNTEAFF	TGTGCCAGTAGTCGGGATTTCCCGGGGAACACTGAAGCTTTCTTT
-	-	TRBV24-1	TRBJ1-5	CATSVAAREDNRHQPQHF	TGTGCCACCAGTGTCGCTGCCAGGGAGGACAACCGTCATCAGCCCCAGCATTTT
-	TRBD2	TRBV6-6	TRBJ2-3	CASIGGASDTQYF	TGTGCCAGCATCGGGGGGGCATCTGATACGCAGTATTTT
-	-	TRBV29-1	TRBJ1-1	CSVVDRGAKNTEAFF	TGCAGCGTTGTAGACCGGGGGGCGAAGAACACTGAAGCTTTCTTT
-	TRBD1	TRBV20-1	TRBJ1-1	CSASPMGQVNTEAFF	TGCAGTGCTAGTCCCATGGGACAGGTGAACACTGAAGCTTTCTTT
-	TRBD2	TRBV7-3	TRBJ2-1	CASSSGRVYNEQFF	TGTGCCAGCTCGAGCGGGAGGGTTTACAATGAGCAGTTCTTC